The 7 T cell receptor beta chains listed next were all sequenced from one sample in a study of CD8 T cells in ankylosing spondylitis. Study outcomes and limitations: Characteristic, it appeared, of ankylosing spondylitis blood was a TCR beta motif of several highly homologous variants.

For these TCRs, the target antigens are not known. TCRdb fed the 5' RACE reads into MiXCR, producing one record per CDR3 protein. Counted here are around 490,000 distinct CDR3 sequences, about 5.7% occurring once; the ten biggest clones make up roughly 3.5%. The sequenced material came from blood, either unsorted or a sorted T cell fraction (not recorded which). These receptor sequences come from a male donor with ankylosing spondylitis.

Ten or more counts support this clonotype. This chain connects TRBV9 to TRBJ1-5; the D gene is possibly TRBD1 (6 bases). The V end was cut by 0 bases, the J end by 8 bases, with 15 bases between. The CDR3 covers 15 residues. Germline CDR1 SGDLS, CDR2 YYNGEE. The CDR3 sequence: CASSVGDIVGEPQHF. For the CDR3, the DNA is TGTGCCAGCAGCGTAGGGGACATTGTTGGTGAGCCCCAGCATTTT.

This clonotype was recorded at least ten times. This chain joins TRBV29-1 and TRBJ1-1; TRBD1 matches at 8 bases. The CDR3 totals 14 residues. The V gene's germline CDR1 is SQVTM and CDR2 ANQGSEA. The trim removed 2 bases at V and 5 bases at J, leaving 7 bases unmatched. CDR3 sequence: CSVEWRQGRTEAFF. CDR3 bases: TGCAGCGTTGAATGGAGACAGGGGAGGACTGAAGCTTTCTTT.

This clonotype showed up many times. The gene calls are TRBV4-3 and TRBJ2-1; D uncertain. V dropped 10 bases and J dropped 3 bases, with 10 bases sitting between them. CDR1 and CDR2 from the germline V gene are LGHNA and YSLEER. This CDR3 has 12 amino acids. The CDR3 bases are TGCGCCACTCGGAGTTACTACAATGAGCAGTTCTTC. It is translated as CATRSYYNEQFF.

This clonotype was counted many times. The CDR3 region has the DNA TGTGCCAGCAGTTTACAGGGCTCTAACTATGGCTACACCTTC. Translation: CASSLQGSNYGYTF. V usage is TRBV28 and J usage is TRBJ1-2; D is perhaps TRBD1 (5 bases). In germline, CDR1 is MDHEN, CDR2 SYDVKM. CDR3 length: 14 residues. With 2 bases removed from V and 0 bases from J, the gap between germline ends came to 7 bases.

This clonotype has at least ten counts. The chain carries TRBV9 and TRBJ2-3; 15 bases match TRBD2. The CDR3 totals 19 residues. The ends lost 3 bases at V and 2 bases at J; junction bases unmatched: 10. Germline V CDR1 and CDR2: SGDLS, YYNGEE. CDR3 sequence: CASSASGGLAGGDTDTQYF. The CDR3, as DNA: TGTGCCAGCAGCGCGTCGGGGGGACTAGCGGGGGGCGACACAGATACGCAGTATTTT.

Comment on this clonotype: This clone may be a read error of a much larger clone one base away. This chain connects TRBV6-5 to TRBJ2-1; D might be TRBD2 (7 bases). Germline values: CDR1 MNHEY, CDR2 SVGAGI. The CDR3 covers 18 residues. As DNA, the CDR3 is TGTACCAGCAGTTTCCTGGGAGTGAGGGGGGGCTTCTACAATGAGCAGTTCTTC. Amino acid sequence: CTSSFLGVRGGFYNEQFF.

The sample holds many counts of this clonotype. The chain recombines TRBV18 with TRBJ2-2; no clear D gene. Trimming left V 3 bases short and J 9 bases short, with 17 bases between. In germline, CDR1 is KGHSH, CDR2 LQKENI. This CDR3 region has 15 residues. The CDR3 is CASSPWITQHRELFF. For the CDR3, the DNA is TGTGCCAGCTCACCGTGGATTACCCAACACCGGGAGCTGTTTTTT.